This entry lists 15 T cell receptor beta chains sequenced from one sample in a study of cytomegalovirus exposure and HLA in healthy donors. Use of 60 Vbeta and 13 Jbeta primers characterized the PCR. Only in-frame clones appear in the TCRdb table, and some are missing; sequencing was by immunoSEQ multiplex PCR. The sample includes about 170,000 clones, around 80% seen only once; the top ten take less than 2.5%. The sequencing input was PBMCs. These receptors were taken from a male donor in good health and CMV-seronegative.

The chain joins TRBV19 to TRBJ1-6; possible D gene TRBD1, 6 bases. The CDR3 spans 15 residues. Germline CDR1 LNHDA, CDR2 SQIVND (reference sequence). V lost 3 bases and J 6 bases, leaving 12 bases between the germline ends. The CDR3 DNA is TGTGCCAGTAGTATTGTAACAGGGACTAATTCACCCCTCCACTTT. Protein product: CASSIVTGTNSPLHF.

The chain links TRBV27 to TRBJ2-3, with 10 bases identical to TRBD1. V shed 5 bases and J 3 bases; nucleotides not matched to a gene: 2. Germline V CDR1 and CDR2: MNHEY, SMNVEV (reference sequence). The CDR3 covers 14 residues. DNA for the CDR3: TGTGCCAGCAGTGAGGACAGGGGGACAGATACGCAGTATTTT. This gives the protein CASSEDRGTDTQYF.

This chain uses TRBV4-3 with TRBJ1-5; D unclear. Germline V lookup: CDR1 LGHNA, CDR2 YSLEER. Deletions cut 0 bases from V and 7 bases from J, with 16 bases between. CDR3 length equals 16 residues. Here the CDR3 reads CASSQDLEGRRQPQHF. The CDR3 DNA is TGCGCCAGCAGCCAAGATCTGGAGGGAAGGAGGCAGCCCCAGCATTTT.

The chain carries TRBV6-1 and TRBJ1-1; D is ambiguous. V was clipped by 4 bases and J by 1 base, with 7 bases between them. CDR3 length equals 13 residues. The germline gives CDR1 MNHNS, CDR2 SASEGT. The CDR3 DNA is TGTGCCAGCAGTGGAATGAGGAACACTGAAGCTTTCTTT. Its translation: CASSGMRNTEAFF.

In this sample, this clone turned up once. The V and J genes are TRBV6-6 and TRBJ1-5; 8 nucleotides align to TRBD1. The J segment lost 5 bases and the V segment lost 6 bases, leaving 12 bases of the junction unmatched. The CDR3 consists of 16 residues. Germline loops: CDR1 MNHNY, CDR2 SVGAGI (reference sequence). The CDR3 spells CASSQKRTGTHQPQHF. CDR3 in DNA: TGTGCCAGCAGCCAGAAAAGGACAGGGACGCATCAGCCCCAGCATTTT.

The chain carries TRBV20-1 and TRBJ2-1; D ambiguous. The CDR3 contains 11 residues. Per germline, CDR1 DFQATT and CDR2 SNEGSKA (reference sequence). V lost 6 bases to trimming and J lost 7 bases, with 10 bases between them. CDR3 in DNA: TGCAGTGCCCCACGGCGGAATGAGCAGTTCTTC. Translation gives CSAPRRNEQFF.

This clone was detected a few times. The V and J genes are TRBV15 and TRBJ1-2, with D unresolved. V was trimmed by 0 bases and J by 5 bases, leaving 10 bases between them. This CDR3 is built from 14 residues. Germline V gene sequence: CDR1 LNHNV, CDR2 YYDKDF (reference sequence). The CDR3 here is CATSRELRGYGYTF. The CDR3 DNA follows: TGTGCCACCAGCAGAGAGCTCAGAGGGTATGGCTACACCTTC.

The V call is TRBV5-6, the J call TRBJ2-1; D call uncertain. CDR1 and CDR2 (germline): SGHDT, YYEEEE. The ends were cut back, 1 base at V and 8 bases at J, with 7 bases in the middle. This CDR3 contains 12 residues. CDR3 coding DNA: TGTGCCAGCAGCTTGACCGACTATGAGCAGTTCTTC. Translation gives CASSLTDYEQFF. Full variable domain (rest looked up from reference TRBV5-6 and TRBJ2-1): DAGVTQSPTHLIKTRGQQVTLRCSPKSGHDTVSWYQQALGQGPQFIFQYYEEEERQRGNFPDRFSGHQFPNYSSELNVNALLLGDSALYLCASSLTDYEQFFGPGTRLTVL.

A few counts support this clone. The rearrangement joins TRBV14 to TRBJ2-7, with 7 bases fitting TRBD1. The germline CDR1 and CDR2 sequences are SGHDN and FVKESK. The CDR3 extends over 16 amino acids. With V trimmed by 3 bases and J by 4 bases, 12 bases remained unmatched. CDR3 nucleotides: TGTGCCAGCAGCCAGGGTACGGGACAGCGTATTTACGAGCAGTACTTC. Protein product: CASSQGTGQRIYEQYF.

The chain carries TRBV7-2 and TRBJ2-3; D not resolved. The V and J ends lost 7 bases and 0 bases respectively, with 8 bases between them. The V gene's germline CDR1 is SGHTA and CDR2 FQGNSA. The CDR3 sequence is 13 residues long. This CDR3 reads CASTPGSTDTQYF. The CDR3 DNA sequence: TGTGCCAGCACCCCCGGGAGCACAGATACGCAGTATTTT. The full variable domain, completed using reference TRBV7-2 and TRBJ2-3, is GAGVSQSPSNKVTEKGKDVELRCDPISGHTALYWYRQSLGQGLEFLIYFQGNSAPDKSGLPSDRFSAERTGGSVSTLTIQRTQQEDSAVYLCASTPGSTDTQYFGPGTRLTVL.

The chain couples TRBV2 to TRBJ2-1; tentative D call: TRBD2 (7 bases). The germline gives CDR1 SNHLY, CDR2 FYNNEI. The CDR3 consists of 14 residues. V lost 11 bases and J lost 0, with 14 bases in between. The CDR3 sequence: CARSGGSSYNEQFF. The CDR3 coding sequence is TGTGCCCGGTCGGGGGGCAGCTCCTACAATGAGCAGTTCTTC.

This chain uses TRBV6-1 with TRBJ2-7, with TRBD1 as a possible D gene (7 bases). The CDR3 contains 14 residues. Germline CDR1 reads MNHNS; CDR2 reads SASEGT. Trimming took off 6 bases at V and 4 bases at J, with 16 bases between the two ends. The chain's CDR3 is CASRPTGRSYEQYF. The DNA for the CDR3 is TGTGCCAGCAGGCCGACAGGGAGGTCTTACGAGCAGTACTTC.

A single count supports this clone. The gene calls are TRBV12-5 and TRBJ1-5; D not certain. Trimming stripped 6 bases from V and 1 base from J, with 7 bases between. Germline V CDR1 and CDR2: LGHNT, FRNRAP. The CDR3 extends over 13 amino acids. This CDR3 reads CASGLESNQPQHF. The CDR3 nucleotides are TGTGCTAGTGGCCTAGAAAGCAATCAGCCCCAGCATTTT.

V usage is TRBV5-4 and J usage is TRBJ2-5; D perhaps matches TRBD1 (6 bases). The DNA end is a closer match to TRBJ2-7, so the J assignment may be wrong. The germline V gene has CDR1 SGHNT and CDR2 YYREEE (reference sequence). The CDR3 has 16 amino acids. The chain's CDR3 is CASSPEQGRSSYEQYF. The CDR3 DNA sequence: TGTGCCAGCAGCCCCGAACAGGGCAGGAGCTCCTACGAGCAGTACTTC.

The chain is built from TRBV5-1 and TRBJ2-3, with D possibly matching TRBD2 (5 bases). The CDR3 totals 14 residues. Germline CDR1 is SGHRS and CDR2 is YFSETQ. Trimming took 2 bases from V and 2 from J, leaving 9 bases between them. CDR3 coding DNA: TGCGCCAGCAGCTTACGGACTTACACAGATACGCAGTATTTT. Its translation: CASSLRTYTDTQYF.